These T cell receptor beta chains were read from a single sample in a study of a mutant IDH1 vaccine in newly diagnosed glioma. TCRdb's table, derived via immunoSEQ multiplex PCR, lists solely in-frame clones and lacks some. The repertoire holds roughly 32,000 clones, with over 85% as singletons. No antigens are known for them. Here the sequenced sample was PBMCs, taken from a glioma patient whose treatment included an IDH1 peptide vaccine. The receptors originated from a man aged 35 to 55 with glioma. Each CDR3 is given with its conserved first and last residue. The D gene is left open where the match is weak. Clone sizes are given selectively: once, few, many, or a class where the clone is expanded.

j_call clone_size d_call v_call cdr3_nt cdr3_aa
TRBJ2-1 - - TRBV7-9 TGTGCCAGCAGCTTGGGGAGGAATGAGCAGTTCTTC CASSLGRNEQFF
TRBJ1-6 few - TRBV2 TGTGCCAGCAGTGAAATAGGGAAGCGGGGCAGTAATTCACCCCTCCACTTT CASSEIGKRGSNSPLHF
TRBJ1-3 - - TRBV19 TGTGCCAGCCGCGCGACCTTTGGGGGGGCCCCAAACACCATATATTTT CASRATFGGAPNTIYF
TRBJ2-3 - TRBD2 TRBV2 TGTGCCAGTACTAGCGGTTACACAGATACGCAGTATTTT CASTSGYTDTQYF
TRBJ2-2 - TRBD2 TRBV4-3 TGCGCCAGCAGCCAAGCGGGGGGGCGCGCCGGGGAGCTGTTTTTT CASSQAGGRAGELFF
TRBJ1-2 - - TRBV9 TGTGCCAGCAGCGTAGGAGGGACTGGATATGGCTACACCTTC CASSVGGTGYGYTF
TRBJ2-2 - - TRBV9 TGTGCCAGCAGCGTAGGCGGGGCGAGCACCGGGGAGCTGTTTTTT CASSVGGASTGELFF
TRBJ2-7 once - TRBV20-1 TGCAGTGCATCGGGTGCTAACGAGCAGTACTTC CSASGANEQYF
TRBJ1-5 - - TRBV15 TGTGCCACCAGCAGAGTAGATAGCAATCAGCCCCAGCATTTT CATSRVDSNQPQHF
TRBJ2-3 - - TRBV4-1 TGCGCCAGCAGCCAAGGGGGTCCCAATACCCCAGATACGCAGTATTTT CASSQGGPNTPDTQYF
TRBJ1-4 - - TRBV5-1 TGCGCCAGCAGCTTGGAGGGGTGGCCTAATGAAAAACTGTTTTTT CASSLEGWPNEKLFF
TRBJ2-7 - - TRBV20-1 TGCAGTACTATCAGGGGGGACGAGCAGTACTTC CSTIRGDEQYF
TRBJ2-3 once - TRBV9 TGTGCCAGCAGCGCGCTGGGGGGACAGACCACAGATACGCAGTATTTT CASSALGGQTTDTQYF
TRBJ1-1 - - TRBV28 TGTGCCAGCAGTTCTCCCAAAGTAGGGGGAGGACTATCTGAAGCTTTCTTT CASSSPKVGGGLSEAFF
TRBJ1-2 once - TRBV5-6 TGTGCCAGCAGCTTACAAGGGGCCGTGGGTGGCTACACCTTC CASSLQGAVGGYTF
TRBJ1-5 - - TRBV19 TGTGCCAGTAGTATGGGGAACAAGTATCAGCCCCAGCATTTT CASSMGNKYQPQHF
TRBJ2-7 - - TRBV5-1 TGCGCCAGCAGCTTCCGGGACGGGACCTACGAGCAGTACTTC CASSFRDGTYEQYF
TRBJ1-1 once - TRBV28 TGTGCCAGCAGTTTTCCCGGGGGAACTGAAGCTTTCTTT CASSFPGGTEAFF
TRBJ1-2 - - TRBV5-6 TGTGCCAGCAGCTTAGGGACACCTAACTATGGCTACACCTTC CASSLGTPNYGYTF
TRBJ1-1 - - TRBV15 TGTGCCACCAGCGTTCGACAGAGCATGAACACTGAAGCTTTCTTT CATSVRQSMNTEAFF
TRBJ1-6 - - TRBV6-5 TGTGCCAGCAGTTCCGGCCCAATGGGTTCACCCCTCCACTTT CASSSGPMGSPLHF
TRBJ2-3 - TRBD2 TRBV28 TGTGCCAGCAGTTTTGTAGCGGGAGTGGGCACAGATACGCAGTATTTT CASSFVAGVGTDTQYF
TRBJ1-6 - - TRBV4-2 TGTGCCAGCAGCCAAGCCATGGGGCAGGAGCATTCACCCCTCCACTTT CASSQAMGQEHSPLHF
TRBJ2-2 - TRBD2 TRBV5-1 TGCGCCAGCAGCTTACTAGCGGGGAACACCGGGGAGCTGTTTTTT CASSLLAGNTGELFF
TRBJ1-1 - TRBD1 TRBV5-1 TGCGCCAGCAGCTTACCTACGGGACAGGGGGCCTTCGGCACTGAAGCTTTCTTT CASSLPTGQGAFGTEAFF
TRBJ1-6 - - TRBV7-9 TGTGCCAGCAGCTTAGGGCGGAATAATTCACCCCTCCACTTT CASSLGRNNSPLHF
TRBJ2-1 - TRBD1 TRBV5-4 TGTGCCAGCAGCTTGGTACAGGGGGCTTTTGGCAATGAGCAGTTCTTC CASSLVQGAFGNEQFF
TRBJ1-5 - - TRBV28 TGTGCCAGCACCCTAACAGGGAACCCAAATCAGCCCCAGCATTTT CASTLTGNPNQPQHF
TRBJ1-1 - - TRBV6-4 TGTGCCAGCAGTCAGTACGGGAACACTGAAGCTTTCTTT CASSQYGNTEAFF
TRBJ2-1 medium-sized - TRBV27 TGTGCCAGCAGTTTAATCGGCAATGAGCAGTTCTTC CASSLIGNEQFF
TRBJ2-5 few - TRBV11-2 TGTGCCAGCAGCCCCCGGACGGGCAACGGGGAGACCCAGTACTTC CASSPRTGNGETQYF
TRBJ2-1 - TRBD2 TRBV28 TGTGCCAGCAGTTTGGCACTAGCGGGCAATGAGCAGTTCTTC CASSLALAGNEQFF
TRBJ1-2 - - TRBV4-1 TGCGCCAGCAGCCAAGAACATCCCGGGCAGCCCTATGGCTACACCTTC CASSQEHPGQPYGYTF
TRBJ2-1 - - TRBV7-2 TGTGCCAGCAGCTTACCCACCGTCCATGAGCAGTTCTTC CASSLPTVHEQFF
TRBJ2-7 once - TRBV5-5 TGTGCCAGCAGCTTGTTTATCGGACTGCGCTCCTACGAGCAGTACTTC CASSLFIGLRSYEQYF
TRBJ2-2 - - TRBV7-2 TGTGCCAGCAGCTTACTGAACACCGGGGAGCTGTTTTTT CASSLLNTGELFF
TRBJ1-2 - - TRBV7-8 TGTGCCAGCAGCTTGGACAATACTAACTATGGCTACACCTTC CASSLDNTNYGYTF
TRBJ2-7 - - TRBV5-6 TGTGCCAGCAGCTTGGGGACCACTTACGAGCAGTACTTC CASSLGTTYEQYF
TRBJ1-2 - - TRBV5-4 TGTGCCAGCAGCTTGTCCCCGGGGGACAACTATGGCTACACCTTC CASSLSPGDNYGYTF
TRBJ2-7 - - TRBV7-9 TGTGCCAGCAGCTTAGGGGCTAGCTCCTACGAGCAGTACTTC CASSLGASSYEQYF
TRBJ1-1 - TRBD1 TRBV5-1 TGCGCCAGCAGCTCCGGACAGGGAGGCACTGAAGCTTTCTTT CASSSGQGGTEAFF
TRBJ2-1 - TRBD2 TRBV7-9 TGTGCCAGCAGCAGGGGAGGGTCCTACAATGAGCAGTTCTTC CASSRGGSYNEQFF
TRBJ2-2 - - TRBV1 TGCACCAGCAGCCAAGACCCAGGGGCCCACCGCGGGGAGCTGTTTTTT CTSSQDPGAHRGELFF
TRBJ2-2 - - TRBV28 TGTGCCAGCAGCCCGCCCGGTCGAGTAAGGACCGGGGAGCTGTTTTTT CASSPPGRVRTGELFF
TRBJ1-2 - TRBD1 TRBV19 TGTGCCAGTATTCGGGAACAGGGGGACTATGGCTACACCTTC CASIREQGDYGYTF
TRBJ2-5 once - TRBV5-1 TGCGCCAGCAGCTTGGGACAGTATCAAGAGACCCAGTACTTC CASSLGQYQETQYF
TRBJ2-1 - - TRBV5-1 TGCGCCAGCAGCTTAGGAAGCTCCTACAATGAGCAGTTCTTC CASSLGSSYNEQFF
TRBJ2-5 - - TRBV4-1 TGCGCCAGCAGCCAATCAAGCGGAGAAGAGACCCAGTACTTC CASSQSSGEETQYF
TRBJ2-3 - TRBD2 TRBV4-1 TGCGCCAGCAGCACCCTAGCGGGGTCCACAGATACGCAGTATTTT CASSTLAGSTDTQYF
TRBJ2-5 - TRBD2 TRBV11-2 TGTGCCAGCAGCTTAGTCCCCCGGACTAGCGTGGAGACCCAGTACTTC CASSLVPRTSVETQYF
TRBJ2-4 - - TRBV5-1 TGCGCCAGCAGCTTGACGGGCTTCACCGGGGCAGACATTCAGTACTTC CASSLTGFTGADIQYF
TRBJ2-5 - TRBD2 TRBV5-1 TGCGCCAGCAGCTCGGCGTCTAGCGGGAGAGGGGAGACCCAGTACTTC CASSSASSGRGETQYF
TRBJ2-3 - - TRBV19 TGTGCCAGTAGTATTGCTGGGAGTAGCACAGATACGCAGTATTTT CASSIAGSSTDTQYF
TRBJ2-3 - - TRBV6-6 TGTGCCAGTTGCGTGACCGCGAGCACAGATACGCAGTATTTT CASCVTASTDTQYF
TRBJ2-2 - TRBD1 TRBV7-6 TGTGCCAGCAGCTTAGCGCGAGTCTCTGTCGGGACAGGGAGGACCGGGGAGCTGTTTTTT CASSLARVSVGTGRTGELFF
TRBJ2-1 - - TRBV7-2 TGTGCCGAGCAGGCGGAGGACAGTTACAATGAGCAGTTCTTC CAEQAEDSYNEQFF
TRBJ2-7 once - TRBV28 TGTGCCAGCAGTTTCCCAGGGTCGCAATACGAGCAGTACTTC CASSFPGSQYEQYF
TRBJ2-2 - - TRBV11-3 TGTGCCAGCAGCTTCGGACAGACCGGGGAGCTGTTTTTT CASSFGQTGELFF
TRBJ1-1 - - TRBV6-5 TGTGCCAGCAGTTTAACGGGCTCCTCGGGCACTGAAGCTTTCTTT CASSLTGSSGTEAFF